The 7 T cell receptor beta chains below all came from one sample that was sequenced in a study of technical replicates of blood from several donors. Profiling relied on immunoSEQ multiplex PCR, and the TCRdb table lists in-frame clones only, not all of them. In the table there are about 14,000 clones, about 82% of which are singletons. Material for sequencing was PBMCs. These receptor sequences come from a human donor in good health.

The sample holds a few counts of this clone. The chain uses TRBV10-1 and TRBJ2-1; TRBD1 might be the D (6 bases). Trimming stripped 4 bases from V and 6 bases from J, with 7 bases between. The CDR3 is 12 amino acids. Looked up from germline, CDR1 is WNHNN and CDR2 is SYGVQD (reference sequence). The CDR3 reads CASSGQANEQFF. In DNA form, the CDR3 reads TGCGCCAGCAGTGGACAGGCCAATGAGCAGTTCTTC.

This chain connects TRBV7-9 to TRBJ2-5, with unresolved D. The ends were cut back, 4 bases at V and 4 bases at J, with 13 bases in the middle. In germline, CDR1 is SEHNR, CDR2 FQNEAQ (reference sequence). The CDR3 contains 14 residues. CDR3 nucleotides: TGTGCCAGCAGCTCCCCCTTCCGAGTAGAGACCCAGTACTTC. Its translation is CASSSPFRVETQYF.

This rearrangement joins TRBV19 to TRBJ1-2, with 12 bases aligning to TRBD1. Trimming removed 5 bases from V and 4 bases from J; junction bases left unmatched: 2. In germline, CDR1 is LNHDA, CDR2 SQIVND (reference sequence). The CDR3 contains 14 residues. The CDR3 is CASSPGQGAYGYTF. CDR3 sequence (DNA): TGTGCCAGTAGTCCGGGACAGGGGGCCTATGGCTACACCTTC.

The V gene is TRBV30, the J gene TRBJ2-5, with D unclear. The V end was cut by 5 bases, the J end by 2 bases, with 6 bases between. This CDR3 region has 11 residues. Germline V gives CDR1 GTSNPN, CDR2 SVGIG (reference sequence). CDR3 coding DNA: TGTGCCTGGCAACGGCAAGAGACCCAGTACTTC. It codes for CAWQRQETQYF. The full variable domain, its missing parts supplied by reference TRBV30 and TRBJ2-5, is SQTIHQWPATLVQPVGSPLSLECTVEGTSNPNLYWYRQAAGRGLQLLFYSVGIGQISSEVPQNLSASRPQDRQFILSSKKLLLSDSGFYLCAWQRQETQYFGPGTRLLVL.

The CDR3 nucleotides read TGTGCCAGTTCATACAATGAGCAGTTCTTC. This codes for CASSYNEQFF. The gene calls are TRBV5-8 and TRBJ2-1, with D unclear. This CDR3 has 10 amino acids. Trimming took off 8 bases at V and 4 bases at J, with 4 bases between the two ends. CDR1 and CDR2 (germline): SGHTS, YDEGEE.

The CDR3, as DNA: TGTGCCAGCAGCTTTACTCGCAATGAGCAGTTCTTC. This translates into CASSFTRNEQFF. The chain carries TRBV11-3 and TRBJ2-1; D remains unclear. The V gene's germline CDR1 is SGHNT and CDR2 YENEEA. The CDR3 length is 12 residues. V dropped 3 bases and J dropped 6 bases, with 6 bases sitting between them.

The J gene is TRBJ2-1, the V gene TRBV19; 10 nucleotides agree with TRBD2. The CDR3 loop spans 15 amino acids. Looked up from germline, CDR1 is LNHDA and CDR2 is SQIVND (reference sequence). With V trimmed by 4 bases and J by 2 bases, 2 bases remained unmatched. CDR3: CASSKLAGTYNEQFF. The CDR3 region has the DNA TGTGCCAGTAGTAAACTAGCGGGAACCTACAATGAGCAGTTCTTC.